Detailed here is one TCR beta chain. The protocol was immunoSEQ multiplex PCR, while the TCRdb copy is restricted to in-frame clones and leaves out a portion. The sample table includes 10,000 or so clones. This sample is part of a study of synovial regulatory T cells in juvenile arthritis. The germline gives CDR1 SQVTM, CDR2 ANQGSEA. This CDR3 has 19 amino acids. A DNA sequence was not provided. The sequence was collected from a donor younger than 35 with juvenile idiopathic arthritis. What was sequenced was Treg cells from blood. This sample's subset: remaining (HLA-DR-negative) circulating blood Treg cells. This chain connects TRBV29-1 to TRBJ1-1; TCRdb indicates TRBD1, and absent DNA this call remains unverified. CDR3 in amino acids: CSAYGDGADLIGMNTEAFF.